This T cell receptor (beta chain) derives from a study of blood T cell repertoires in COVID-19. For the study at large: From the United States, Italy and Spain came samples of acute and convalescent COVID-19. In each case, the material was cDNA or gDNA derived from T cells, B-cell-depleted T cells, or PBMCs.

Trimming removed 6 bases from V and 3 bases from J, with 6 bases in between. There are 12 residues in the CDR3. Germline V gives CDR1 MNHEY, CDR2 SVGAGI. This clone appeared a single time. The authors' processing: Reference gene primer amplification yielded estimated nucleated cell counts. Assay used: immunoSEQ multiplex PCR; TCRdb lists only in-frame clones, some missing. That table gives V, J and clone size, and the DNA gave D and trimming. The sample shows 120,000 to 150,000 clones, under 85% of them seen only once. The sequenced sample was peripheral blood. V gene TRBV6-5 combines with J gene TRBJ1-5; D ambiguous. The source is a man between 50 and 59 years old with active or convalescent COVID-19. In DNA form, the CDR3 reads TGTGCCAGCAGGGGCCCCAATCAGCCCCAGCATTTT. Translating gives CASRGPNQPQHF.